The 32 T cell receptor beta chains in this list originate from one sample, sequenced in a study of early T cells in non-severe SARS-CoV-2 infection. TCRdb ran MiXCR on the 5' RACE reads and lists one entry per CDR3 protein. Counted here are roughly 51,000 distinct CDR3 sequences, approximately 9.8% occurring once; the ten biggest clones make up about 8.3%. The specimen sequenced was whole blood. The receptors were gathered from an adult who was a healthcare worker with PCR-confirmed SARS-CoV-2 infection or an uninfected control (not recorded which).

This clonotype has a handful of counts. The rearrangement links TRBV7-8 to TRBJ1-1; D is ambiguous. V lost 2 bases, J lost 1 base, and 8 bases lay in between. Per the germline V gene, CDR1 is SGHVS and CDR2 is FQNEAQ. The CDR3 is 14 residues long. CDR3 region: CASSLFTRNTEAFF. The CDR3 nucleotides are TGTGCCAGCAGCTTATTTACCAGGAACACTGAAGCTTTCTTT. The whole variable domain, filled in from reference TRBV7-8 and TRBJ1-1, reads GAGVSQSPRYKVAKRGQDVALRCDPISGHVSLFWYQQALGQGPEFLTYFQNEAQLDKSGLPSDRFFAERPEGSVSTLKIQRTQQEDSAVYLCASSLFTRNTEAFFGQGTRLTVV.

The chain recombines TRBV2 with TRBJ1-1, with D unresolved. Germline V lookup: CDR1 SNHLY, CDR2 FYNNEI. The V and J ends lost 2 bases and 0 bases respectively, with 10 bases between them. The CDR3 has 15 amino acids. The CDR3 coding sequence is TGTGCCAGCAGTGAAAGGGTCCTAATGAACACTGAAGCTTTCTTT. It codes for CASSERVLMNTEAFF.

This clonotype was recorded a few times. The chain combines TRBV20-1 with TRBJ2-3, with 7 bases aligning to TRBD2. The CDR3 is 13 residues long. Losses at the gene ends were 5 bases for V and 1 base for J; bases not matched to a gene: 3. Germline V gene data show CDR1 as DFQATT and CDR2 as SNEGSKA (reference sequence). DNA of the CDR3: TGCAGTGCTGAACGGGGGGGCACAGATACGCAGTATTTT. Amino acid sequence: CSAERGGTDTQYF.

The table lists this clonotype with a few counts. This chain links TRBV19 with TRBJ2-1, with 8 bases matching TRBD1. Germline lookup yields CDR1 LNHDA and CDR2 SQIVND (reference sequence). The CDR3 is 17 amino acids. With V trimmed by 0 bases and J by 6 bases, 10 bases remained unmatched. The CDR3 loop is CASSIDFQGAPSNEQFF. In DNA, the CDR3 is TGTGCCAGTAGTATAGATTTTCAGGGGGCGCCAAGCAATGAGCAGTTCTTC.

V and J are TRBV5-6 and TRBJ2-3, with TRBD2 matching 7 bases. The CDR3 runs 16 residues. V trimming: 4 bases; J trimming: 2 bases; junction bases outside the gene matches: 10. The V gene's germline CDR1 is SGHDT and CDR2 YYEEEE. The CDR3 is CASSGSGIWVTDTQYF. CDR3 in DNA: TGTGCCAGCAGCGGGAGCGGGATTTGGGTCACAGATACGCAGTATTTT.

The genes are TRBV2 and TRBJ2-7; no firm D call. The CDR3 totals 11 residues. Per the germline V gene, CDR1 is SNHLY and CDR2 is FYNNEI. V lost 1 base, J lost 5 bases, and 3 bases lay in between. CDR3 sequence reads: CASSEGNEQYF. The CDR3 DNA reads as TGTGCCAGCAGTGAAGGTAACGAGCAGTACTTC.

This clonotype was observed a handful of times. The chain is built from TRBV7-9 and TRBJ1-2, with 7 bases aligning to TRBD1. The germline gives CDR1 SEHNR, CDR2 FQNEAQ (reference sequence). CDR3 length: 12 residues. V was pared by 6 bases and J by 5 bases, with 3 bases of the junction left unmatched. In nucleotides, the CDR3 is TGTGCCAGCAGTTCACAGGGGTATGGCTACACCTTC. It is translated as CASSSQGYGYTF.

This sequence joins TRBV5-1 and TRBJ1-4, with TRBD1 matching 9 bases. V was clipped by 1 base and J by 7 bases; unmatched bases: 2. The CDR3 has 14 residues. The V gene's germline CDR1 is SGHRS and CDR2 YFSETQ. This CDR3 reads CASSLSDRGEKLFF. The CDR3 region has the DNA TGCGCCAGCAGCTTGTCGGACAGGGGTGAAAAACTGTTTTTT.

This clonotype was counted between two and nine times. The genes are TRBV10-2 and TRBJ2-7, with a tentative D call TRBD1 (6 bases). Trimming stripped 5 bases from V and 2 bases from J, with 13 bases between. Germline loops: CDR1 WSHSY, CDR2 SAAADI. This CDR3 spans 14 amino acids. This CDR3 is CASSPTGGPYEQYF. The CDR3 nucleotides are TGCGCCAGCAGTCCGACAGGAGGACCCTACGAGCAGTACTTC.

This clonotype appeared many times. J is TRBJ2-5 and V is TRBV4-2; TRBD1 matches 7 bases. The ends lost 3 bases at V and 1 base at J; junction bases unmatched: 2. This CDR3 spans 14 amino acids. Germline loops: CDR1 LGHNA, CDR2 YNFKEQ. The CDR3 region is CASSQGDSQETQYF. The CDR3 DNA reads TGTGCCAGCAGCCAGGGGGACAGCCAAGAGACCCAGTACTTC.

This clonotype was seen more than once but under ten times. This chain connects TRBV10-3 to TRBJ2-7; D is possibly TRBD1 (5 bases). Per germline, CDR1 ENHRY and CDR2 SYGVKD. Deletions cut 3 bases from V and 3 bases from J, with 6 bases between. The CDR3 consists of 12 residues. The CDR3 region is CAISDDSYEQYF. For the CDR3, the DNA is TGTGCCATCAGTGATGACAGCTACGAGCAGTACTTC.

The V gene is TRBV20-1, the J gene TRBJ2-5, with D perhaps matching TRBD1 or TRBD2 (5 bases each). The germline gives CDR1 DFQATT, CDR2 SNEGSKA (reference sequence). With 5 bases removed from V and 5 bases from J, the gap between germline ends came to 12 bases. CDR3 length: 12 amino acids. The CDR3 sequence is CSAGGVDETQYF. The CDR3 DNA is TGCAGTGCTGGGGGAGTCGACGAGACCCAGTACTTC.

This clonotype was seen a few times. The chain recombines TRBV7-9 with TRBJ2-2; tentative D call: TRBD1 (5 bases). V dropped 5 bases and J dropped 3 bases, with 16 bases sitting between them. CDR1 is SEHNR and CDR2 is FQNEAQ in the germline V gene (reference sequence). The CDR3 runs 16 residues. The chain's CDR3 is CASSRRQSGDTGELFF. The CDR3 region has the DNA TGTGCCAGCAGCCGCCGACAGTCGGGCGACACCGGGGAGCTGTTTTTT.

V usage is TRBV12-3 or TRBV12-4 and J usage is TRBJ1-2, with a tentative D call TRBD1 (6 bases). The CDR3 runs 14 residues. Trimming stripped 5 bases from V and 6 bases from J, with 16 bases between. CDR3 protein: CASSAQGVVDGYTF. The CDR3 region has the DNA TGTGCCAGCAGTGCACAGGGTGTGGTTGATGGCTACACCTTC.

This clonotype was seen a few times. The rearrangement links TRBV20-1 to TRBJ2-7; D may be TRBD2 (6 bases). There are 12 residues in the CDR3. Germline assignment: CDR1 DFQATT and CDR2 SNEGSKA (reference sequence). Trimming left V 1 base short and J 6 bases short, with 10 bases between. This CDR3 reads CSARAGAREQYF. Here the CDR3 DNA reads TGCAGTGCTAGAGCGGGAGCTCGCGAGCAGTACTTC.

This clonotype was seen more than once but under ten times. The chain combines TRBV11-2 with TRBJ2-7; D ambiguous. The CDR3 has 14 residues. V lost 3 bases and J lost 2, with 11 bases in between. Germline loops: CDR1 SGHAT, CDR2 FQNNGV. CDR3 region: CASSLEQLTYEQYF. CDR3 DNA: TGTGCCAGCAGCTTGGAGCAATTAACCTACGAGCAGTACTTC.

This clonotype was detected ten times or more. The V and J genes are TRBV29-1 and TRBJ1-2; 10 bases are shared with TRBD1. Germline CDR1 and CDR2: SQVTM and ANQGSEA. The CDR3 contains 15 residues. V dropped 0 bases and J dropped 5; count of bases not matched to a gene: 6. CDR3 amino acids: CSVEDRQGAIYGYTF. Here the CDR3 DNA reads TGCAGCGTTGAAGATCGACAGGGGGCGATATATGGCTACACCTTC.

The table lists this clonotype with many counts. This rearrangement joins TRBV30 to TRBJ2-3, with 9 bases lining up with TRBD1. The CDR3 runs to 14 residues. Germline lookup yields CDR1 GTSNPN and CDR2 SVGIG (reference sequence). Trimming took 5 bases from V and 2 from J; bases not matched to a gene: 5. Written as DNA, the CDR3 is TGTGCCTGGCGCTGGGACAGGGACACAGATACGCAGTATTTT. This sequence encodes CAWRWDRDTDTQYF.

This clonotype was picked up many times. The V and J genes are TRBV29-1 and TRBJ2-7, with D hard to call. Between the trimmed V and J ends, which lost 4 bases and 2 bases, there was a span of 9 bases. The germline gives CDR1 SQVTM, CDR2 ANQGSEA. The CDR3 has 12 amino acids. CDR3 sequence (DNA): TGCAGCGTTGTGAAAAGTGCCTACGAGCAGTACTTC. Translated, it gives CSVVKSAYEQYF.

Worth noting for this clonotype: A clone one base away is much larger, so this may be a read error. This sequence joins TRBV6-6 and TRBJ2-7; 7 nucleotides agree with TRBD2. Per the germline V gene, CDR1 is MNHNY and CDR2 is SVGAGI (reference sequence). This CDR3 has 15 amino acids. J lost 5 bases, V lost 6 bases, and 13 bases had no gene match. The CDR3 DNA reads TGTGCCAGCAGCCCAGAGTTAGCGGGCCGGGACGAGCAGTACTTC. This encodes CASSPELAGRDEQYF.

The genes are TRBV12-3 or TRBV12-4 and TRBJ1-4, with D maybe TRBD1 (5 bases). Trimming stripped 6 bases from V and 13 bases from J, with 24 bases between. The length of the CDR3 is 15 residues. The CDR3 sequence is CASSSPGTPNGVLFF. As DNA, the CDR3 is TGTGCCAGCAGCTCTCCCGGGACGCCCAACGGGGTACTGTTTTTT.

V gene TRBV28 combines with J gene TRBJ2-7; D unresolved. Trimming cost V 8 bases and J 6 bases, with 17 bases left between them. Germline V gene lookup returns CDR1 MDHEN and CDR2 SYDVKM. The CDR3 is 13 residues long. CDR3 loop: CASRSRSRGEQYF. The CDR3 nucleotides read TGTGCCAGCCGTAGTCGGTCAAGAGGCGAGCAGTACTTC.

V usage is TRBV5-1 and J usage is TRBJ2-7; TRBD2 is a possible D gene (5 bases). V gave up 4 bases and J gave up 6 bases, with 11 bases separating them. Germline V gene sequence: CDR1 SGHRS, CDR2 YFSETQ. The CDR3 sequence is 12 residues long. The CDR3 nucleotides read TGCGCCAGCAGCCCGGGGTGGGCCGAGCAGTACTTC. Protein product: CASSPGWAEQYF.

This clonotype has ten or more counts. The chain couples TRBV5-6 to TRBJ2-5; D is perhaps TRBD1 or TRBD2 (5 bases each). This CDR3 is built from 16 residues. From germline, CDR1 is SGHDT and CDR2 YYEEEE. V was pared by 7 bases and J by 7 bases, with 26 bases between. CDR3 DNA sequence: TGTGCCAGCCTCACCGGGACCCCCGGGCTAGTGGGGACCCAGTACTTC. Encoded protein: CASLTGTPGLVGTQYF. Filled out from reference TRBV5-6 and TRBJ2-5, the complete variable domain reads DAGVTQSPTHLIKTRGQQVTLRCSPKSGHDTVSWYQQALGQGPQFIFQYYEEEERQRGNFPDRFSGHQFPNYSSELNVNALLLGDSALYLCASLTGTPGLVGTQYFGPGTRLLVL.

This clonotype was seen more than once but under ten times. J is TRBJ2-7 and V is TRBV6-6, with 11 bases aligning to TRBD2. CDR1 and CDR2 (germline): MNHNY, SVGAGI (reference sequence). The CDR3 consists of 16 residues. V shed 2 bases, J shed 4 bases, and the junction held 7 bases outside the gene matches. The CDR3 reads CASSYKASGRWYEQYF. The CDR3 bases are TGTGCCAGCAGTTACAAGGCTAGCGGGAGGTGGTACGAGCAGTACTTC.

The chain employs TRBV10-3 and TRBJ1-1; weak D call: TRBD1 (6 bases). CDR1 is ENHRY and CDR2 is SYGVKD in the germline V gene. V was trimmed by 0 bases and J by 1 base, leaving 6 bases between them. The CDR3 extends over 14 amino acids. Here the CDR3 reads CAISESGQNTEAFF. The CDR3 DNA reads TGTGCCATCAGTGAGTCGGGACAGAACACTGAAGCTTTCTTT.

This clonotype has at least ten counts. V gene TRBV7-9 combines with J gene TRBJ2-3, with 13 bases lining up with TRBD2. The CDR3 loop spans 17 amino acids. CDR1 and CDR2 from the germline V gene are SEHNR and FQNEAQ (reference sequence). With 4 bases clipped from V and 1 base from J, the junction kept 5 bases outside the gene matches. The CDR3 bases are TGTGCCAGCAGCTCCGGACTAGCGGGAGCCCGCACAGATACGCAGTATTTT. It translates to CASSSGLAGARTDTQYF.

This clonotype was recorded a few times. The CDR3 reads CASSPQNYGYTF. CDR3 sequence (DNA): TGTGCCAGCAGCCCCCAGAACTATGGCTACACCTTC. The rearrangement joins TRBV14 to TRBJ1-2; D is unresolved. CDR3 size: 12 residues. Germline-derived CDR1 and CDR2 are SGHDN and FVKESK. V was shortened by 4 bases and J by 2 bases, with 5 bases between the two germline ends.

This clonotype was seen at least ten times. CDR3 sequence reads: CSATPTGAGYTEAFF. For the CDR3, the DNA is TGCAGCGCCACCCCGACAGGGGCCGGGTACACTGAAGCTTTCTTT. The chain combines TRBV29-1 with TRBJ1-1; 8 bases match TRBD1. Trimming removed 7 bases from V and 3 bases from J; junction bases left unmatched: 13. Germline loops: CDR1 SQVTM, CDR2 ANQGSEA. CDR3 length equals 15 residues. The entire variable domain, with the rest obtained from reference TRBV29-1 and TRBJ1-1, is as follows: SAVISQKPSRDICQRGTSLTIQCQVDSQVTMMFWYRQQPGQSLTLIATANQGSEATYESGFVIDKFPISRPNLTFSTLTVSNMSPEDSSIYLCSATPTGAGYTEAFFGQGTRLTVV.

This clonotype was counted at least ten times. The V gene is TRBV5-4, the J gene TRBJ2-1, with TRBD1 as a possible D gene (6 bases). From germline, CDR1 is SGHNT and CDR2 YYREEE (reference sequence). There are 14 residues in the CDR3. V dropped 4 bases and J dropped 2 bases, with 10 bases sitting between them. CDR3 nucleotides: TGTGCCAGCAGCCCCGGACAGACCTACAATGAGCAGTTCTTC. Its translation: CASSPGQTYNEQFF.

This clonotype was observed a handful of times. The chain carries TRBV20-1 and TRBJ2-7; D is unclear. Germline V gene lookup returns CDR1 DFQATT and CDR2 SNEGSKA (reference sequence). V lost 0 bases and J lost 6, with 9 bases in between. The CDR3 runs to 12 residues. DNA of the CDR3: TGCAGTGCTAGAGATATAAGGATCGAGCAGTACTTC. This encodes CSARDIRIEQYF.

This clonotype was found many times. The CDR3 reads CASSQPLGQGSYTF. The CDR3 DNA reads as TGCGCCAGCAGCCAACCACTGGGCCAGGGAAGCTACACCTTC. V usage is TRBV4-1 and J usage is TRBJ1-2, with D maybe TRBD1 (5 bases). The V end was cut by 2 bases, the J end by 9 bases, with 16 bases between. Germline V CDR1 and CDR2: MGHRA, YSYEKL. CDR3 length equals 14 residues.